Detailed here is one T cell receptor beta chain. The clone's antigen remains unknown. Base qualities are not recorded, but no much larger clone differs from it by a single base. Systemically healthy Caucasian individuals from Russia, 35 to 40 in total and aged about 6 to 95 years, were included as donors. Each donor gave ten milliliters of peripheral blood, collected into EDTA-treated Vacutainer tubes. PBMCs were isolated by Ficoll-Paque density-gradient centrifugation, with at least 6 million obtained per sample. Trizol reagent was used to extract total RNA from PBMCs, with at least 5.5 micrograms per sample. The percentages of naive CD45RAhigh/CD27high T cells were determined by flow cytometry on a PBMC aliquot from every donor. These data belong to a study of blood T cells in healthy people across ages (dated by TCRdb to between 2015 and 2016). Study-wide context: In model experiments, template switching captured about one uniquely barcoded TCR beta cDNA molecule for every two T cells. The study measured age-related changes in TCR beta repertoire diversity using deep sequencing normalized with unique cDNA molecular identifiers. Donors were grouped into four age groups: young (average approximately 15 years), middle-aged (under 40), aged (approximately 58) and long-lived (approximately 78). To avoid experimental bias, donors of different ages were distributed randomly across sequencing lanes. The study analyzed two additional independent replicas of 1 million unique cDNA reads from the same blood draw for two donors, one aged 18 to 30 and one aged 80 or older. Findings and caveats that apply to the study as a whole: The CMV infection status of donors was not known, potentially confounding age-related changes in expanded clonotypes. The percentage of naive T cells measured by flow cytometry correlated strongly with observed TCR beta diversity. Because profiling used bulk unsorted PBMCs, naive and antigen-experienced compartments could not be compared conclusively. As age increased, observed TCR beta diversity per million T cells dropped in a roughly linear way, and a significant reduction was already evident by age about 40. The long-lived group showed more naive CD4+ T cells, fewer expanded clones and increased TCR diversity than the aged group, suggesting age selection. Estimates of total diversity based on one million sequenced T cells were regarded as lower bounds and as underestimates.

Library preparation employed 5' RACE. The second PCR ran for roughly 7 to 12 cycles and used a J-beta primer mix along with a sample-barcoded 5' primer. A unique molecular identifier was introduced onto each TCR beta cDNA molecule by a template-switch 5' adaptor carrying 12 random nucleotides. Each sample yielded at least 2.5 million CDR3-containing paired-end reads. First-strand cDNA synthesis was performed from all RNA using the Mint cDNA synthesis kit, with priming by a TRBC-specific oligonucleotide. All cDNA was treated with uracil-DNA glycosylase and then went through a first 18-cycle PCR with the universal primers M1SS and BC2_uni_R. Turning to the authors' computational methods: For normalization, 1 million high-quality reads, each with a distinct molecular identifier, were randomly selected from each sample. Instead of being binned into consensus sequences, reads that shared molecular identifiers were thrown out. MiTCR, set to a Q25 quality threshold and the strictest error-elimination algorithm, was used for CDR3 identification, clonotype clustering and error correction. Lower-bound total TCR beta diversity was estimated with a nonparametric unseen species model using Euler transformation. TCRdb reanalyzed the raw reads on its own, using fastp at Q25 for trimming and MiXCR for clone calling, and kept in-frame beta chains. Rows matching on CDR3 protein sequence are summarized as one entry with the most common DNA and genes. The V and J calls here are based on TCRdb, not the publication. For this sample there are 1.8 million or so distinct CDR3 sequences; roughly 43% appear just once. The ten biggest clones cover roughly 23% of the sample.

Inclusive of the bounding cysteine and phenylalanine, the CDR3 is 14 residues long. The read is trimmed to its CDR3 DNA, 42 bases read in frame from base 1. The junction carries 13 bases between V and J, which are trimmed by 4 bases and 4 bases respectively. Reading the germline V gene (reference sequence) gives CDR1 LNHDA and CDR2 SQIVND. Sequenced input: blood. The receptor was isolated from a human donor in good health. The rearrangement combines TRBV19 with TRBJ1-2, with the D gene call left open. The CDR3 sequence is CASSRPPGTYGYTF. The base sequence is TGTGCCAGTAGTAGACCCCCGGGAACCTATGGCTACACCTTC.